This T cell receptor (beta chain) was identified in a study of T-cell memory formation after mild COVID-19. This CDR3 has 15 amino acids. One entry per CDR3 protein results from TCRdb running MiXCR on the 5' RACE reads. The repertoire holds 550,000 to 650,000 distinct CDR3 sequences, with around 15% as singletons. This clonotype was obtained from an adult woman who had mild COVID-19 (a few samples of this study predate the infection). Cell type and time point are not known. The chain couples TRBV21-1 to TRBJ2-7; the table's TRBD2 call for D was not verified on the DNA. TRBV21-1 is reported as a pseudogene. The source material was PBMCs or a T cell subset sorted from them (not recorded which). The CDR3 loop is CASSTGASGPHEQYF. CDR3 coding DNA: TGTGCCAGCAGCACTGGGGCTAGCGGGCCGCACGAGCAGTACTTC.